The clone carrying this TCR beta chain showed up just a few times. The data stem from a study of cytomegalovirus exposure and HLA in healthy donors. The CDR3 sequence is 11 residues long. Germline lookup yields CDR1 SGHRS and CDR2 YFSETQ. Trimming pared 4 bases from V and 8 bases from J, leaving 10 bases between. The PCR contained 60 Vbeta and 13 Jbeta primers. The method was immunoSEQ multiplex PCR; TCRdb's version includes in-frame clones alone and lacks a portion of them. The sample shows under 200,000 clones, around 77% of them seen only once. Sequenced sample: PBMCs. The genes are TRBV5-1 and TRBJ2-7, with a tentative D call TRBD1 (6 bases). The TCR comes from a female donor in good health and CMV-seronegative. The CDR3 region is CASSDGTQQYF. For the CDR3, the DNA is TGCGCCAGCAGCGACGGGACACAGCAGTACTTC. The full variable domain, rest sourced from reference TRBV5-1 and TRBJ2-7, is KAGVTQTPRYLIKTRGQQVTLSCSPISGHRSVSWYQQTPGQGLQFLFEYFSETQRNKGNFPGRFSGRQFSNSRSEMNVSTLELGDSALYLCASSDGTQQYFGPGTRLTVT.